The 18 T cell receptor beta chains in this list originate from one sample, sequenced in a study of cytomegalovirus exposure and HLA in healthy donors. In the PCR, 60 Vbeta and 13 Jbeta primers were used. TCRdb's table, derived via immunoSEQ multiplex PCR, lists solely in-frame clones and lacks some. This sample carries 70,000 to 90,000 clones, around two thirds of them seen once, and the ten largest clones take roughly 5.2%. Sequencing used PBMCs. These receptor sequences come from a man aged 60 to 69 in good health and CMV-seropositive.

In this sample, this clone turned up a few times. V and J are TRBV6-7 and TRBJ2-4; 7 bases agree with TRBD2. TRBV6-7 is placed among ORFs of uncertain function. V was clipped by 0 bases and J by 0 bases; unmatched bases: 8. CDR3 length equals 18 residues. CDR3 residues: CASSYSGLADLAKNIQYF. The CDR3 DNA sequence: TGTGCCAGCAGTTACTCGGGCCTAGCGGACCTAGCCAAAAACATTCAGTACTTC.

The chain uses TRBV28 and TRBJ1-2; D unresolved. The germline V and J ends were trimmed by 8 bases and 0 bases, with 10 bases remaining between them. The length of the CDR3 is 13 residues. Germline V CDR1 and CDR2: MDHEN, SYDVKM. CDR3 sequence reads: CASLRGTNYGYTF. As DNA, the CDR3 is TGTGCCAGCCTACGGGGTACTAACTATGGCTACACCTTC.

The chain employs TRBV7-9 and TRBJ2-3; D possibly corresponds to TRBD2 (5 bases). Germline CDR1 SEHNR, CDR2 FQNEAQ (reference sequence). Trimming removed 2 bases from V and 7 bases from J, with 25 bases in between. The CDR3 covers 18 residues. CDR3 bases: TGTGCCAGCAGCTTACCCGACGTCGGGGAGATGGGCCCAAATACGCAGTATTTT. It translates to CASSLPDVGEMGPNTQYF.

The DNA of the CDR3 is TGTGCCAGCAGTGAAGCCCGGGACAAATTGGGGCAGTACTTC. It codes for CASSEARDKLGQYF. The chain is built from TRBV6-1 and TRBJ2-7, with TRBD1 as a possible D gene (6 bases). V gave up 0 bases and J gave up 9 bases, with 15 bases separating them. The CDR3 totals 14 residues. Germline V gene data show CDR1 as MNHNS and CDR2 as SASEGT.

This clone appeared a few times. Other DNA sequences within the sample encode an identical CDR3. The chain combines TRBV7-9 with TRBJ2-3, with TRBD1 matching 9 bases. Germline trimming cut 0 bases from V and 3 bases from J; bases unmatched to any gene: 7. This CDR3 is built from 17 residues. Germline CDR1 reads SEHNR; CDR2 reads FQNEAQ (reference sequence). DNA for the CDR3: TGTGCCAGCAGCTTAGCCCTGGACAGGGGAAGGACAGATACGCAGTATTTT. It translates to CASSLALDRGRTDTQYF. The full variable domain, its missing parts supplied by reference TRBV7-9 and TRBJ2-3, is DTGVSQNPRHKITKRGQNVTFRCDPISEHNRLYWYRQTLGQGPEFLTYFQNEAQLEKSRLLSDRFSAERPKGSFSTLEIQRTEQGDSAMYLCASSLALDRGRTDTQYFGPGTRLTVL.

In this sample, this clone turned up once. This chain links TRBV5-5 with TRBJ1-2, with a possible D match to TRBD1 (5 bases). CDR3 length: 14 amino acids. The germline V gene encodes CDR1 SGHKS and CDR2 YYEKEE (reference sequence). Between the trimmed V and J ends, which lost 4 bases and 2 bases, there was a span of 12 bases. This CDR3 reads CASSSQGPNYGYTF. The CDR3 bases are TGTGCCAGCAGCAGTCAGGGCCCAAACTATGGCTACACCTTC.

The rearrangement joins TRBV5-1 to TRBJ2-1; the D gene is possibly TRBD2 (6 bases). Trimming removed 6 bases from V and 9 bases from J, with 22 bases in between. This CDR3 comprises 15 residues. Germline loops: CDR1 SGHRS, CDR2 YFSETQ. The CDR3 nucleotides read TGCGCCAGCAAGCGTATAACGGGATCAGCGGGTGAGCAGTTCTTC. It encodes CASKRITGSAGEQFF.

The genes are TRBV13 and TRBJ1-2, with 11 bases lining up with TRBD1. The CDR3 has 16 amino acids. Germline-derived CDR1 and CDR2 are PRHDT and FYEKMQ (reference sequence). The J segment lost 2 bases and the V segment lost 5 bases, leaving 7 bases of the junction unmatched. CDR3 nucleotides: TGTGCCAGCAGCACCCGGAGGACAGGGGGCAACTATGGCTACACCTTC. Translation gives CASSTRRTGGNYGYTF.

This rearrangement joins TRBV19 to TRBJ1-1; no firm D call. The germline CDR1 and CDR2 sequences are LNHDA and SQIVND (reference sequence). V gave up 8 bases and J gave up 3 bases, with 19 bases separating them. The CDR3 consists of 15 residues. CDR3 sequence reads: CASSYTNPSYTEAFF. The CDR3 DNA sequence: TGTGCCAGTTCGTACACTAATCCGTCCTACACTGAAGCTTTCTTT.

V is TRBV7-2 and J is TRBJ1-5; D remains ambiguous. Germline V lookup: CDR1 SGHTA, CDR2 FQGNSA. The CDR3 totals 13 residues. V lost 1 base, J lost 3 bases, and 4 bases lay in between. CDR3 nucleotide sequence: TGTGCCAGCAGCTTAGAGCTCAATCAGCCCCAGCATTTT. It specifies CASSLELNQPQHF.

The CDR3 DNA is TGTGCCAGCAGCGCCCGGGAGCAGTACTTC. Its protein is CASSAREQYF. The chain couples TRBV11-2 to TRBJ2-7; D gene unclear. From germline, CDR1 is SGHAT and CDR2 FQNNGV. V dropped 5 bases and J dropped 7 bases, with 6 bases sitting between them. This CDR3 has 10 residues. Together with reference TRBV11-2 and TRBJ2-7, the CDR3 gives the full variable domain: EAGVAQSPRYKIIEKRQSVAFWCNPISGHATLYWYQQILGQGPKLLIQFQNNGVVDDSQLPKDRFSAERLKGVDSTLKIQPAKLEDSAVYLCASSAREQYFGPGTRLTVT.

Only a few counts were recorded for this clone. V and J are TRBV9 and TRBJ2-5; 8 bases align to TRBD1. V lost 3 bases to trimming and J lost 2 bases; unmatched junction nucleotides: 9. Germline CDR1 SGDLS, CDR2 YYNGEE. This CDR3 contains 16 residues. The CDR3 loop reads CASSASTGVGQETQYF. CDR3 bases: TGTGCCAGCAGCGCCTCGACAGGGGTCGGTCAAGAGACCCAGTACTTC.

CDR3 loop: CASSFQGNEQFF. The CDR3 coding sequence is TGTGCCAGCAGCTTTCAGGGGAATGAGCAGTTCTTC. The V call is TRBV5-4, the J call TRBJ2-1; D is possibly TRBD1 (6 bases). Trimming shortened V by 2 bases and J by 7 bases, and 7 bases separated the two germline ends. The CDR3 is made up of 12 amino acids. The germline V gene encodes CDR1 SGHNT and CDR2 YYREEE (reference sequence). Using reference TRBV5-4 and TRBJ2-1 for the parts outside the CDR3, the full variable domain is ETGVTQSPTHLIKTRGQQVTLRCSSQSGHNTVSWYQQALGQGPQFIFQYYREEENGRGNFPPRFSGLQFPNYSSELNVNALELDDSALYLCASSFQGNEQFFGPGTRLTVL.

The V gene is TRBV7-9, the J gene TRBJ2-3; possible D gene TRBD2, 6 bases. This CDR3 has 13 amino acids. Trimming stripped 11 bases from V and 2 bases from J, with 14 bases between. Germline V gene sequence: CDR1 SEHNR, CDR2 FQNEAQ (reference sequence). The DNA of the CDR3 is TGTGCCCTTCGGGACTTTAACACAGATACGCAGTATTTT. Amino acid sequence: CALRDFNTDTQYF.

This clone has only a few counts. J is TRBJ2-5 and V is TRBV27; TRBD1 aligns across 8 bases. Germline trimming cut 4 bases from V and 2 bases from J; bases unmatched to any gene: 3. Germline V gene lookup returns CDR1 MNHEY and CDR2 SMNVEV (reference sequence). The CDR3 length is 14 residues. CDR3 residues: CASSSYRGQETQYF. The CDR3 DNA follows: TGTGCCAGCAGTTCATACAGGGGGCAAGAGACCCAGTACTTC.

The chain links TRBV10-2 to TRBJ2-1, with 8 bases lining up with TRBD1. The V segment lost 2 bases and the J segment 8 bases; nucleotides outside the gene matches: 5. The CDR3 consists of 14 residues. Germline V gene sequence: CDR1 WSHSY, CDR2 SAAADI. The CDR3 reads CASSEQGQGYEQFF. The CDR3, as DNA: TGCGCCAGCAGTGAGCAAGGACAGGGCTATGAGCAGTTCTTC.

About this clone itself: One end of the junction is discordant with germline, which a read error may explain. The chain joins TRBV11-2 to TRBJ1-1; the D is unclear. The CDR3 has 13 residues. Germline V gene data show CDR1 as SGHAT and CDR2 as FQNNGV. DNA of the CDR3: TGTGCCAACAGCTTAGGCCCCGGGACTGAAGCTTTCTTT. It specifies CANSLGPGTEAFF.

V gene TRBV5-6 combines with J gene TRBJ2-5; TRBD1 might be the D (5 bases). The V gene's germline CDR1 is SGHDT and CDR2 YYEEEE. The CDR3 loop spans 16 amino acids. V dropped 0 bases and J dropped 1 base, with 13 bases sitting between them. CDR3 DNA: TGTGCCAGCAGCTTGGTAGATAGGGGCAGCCAAGAGACCCAGTACTTC. Translation: CASSLVDRGSQETQYF.